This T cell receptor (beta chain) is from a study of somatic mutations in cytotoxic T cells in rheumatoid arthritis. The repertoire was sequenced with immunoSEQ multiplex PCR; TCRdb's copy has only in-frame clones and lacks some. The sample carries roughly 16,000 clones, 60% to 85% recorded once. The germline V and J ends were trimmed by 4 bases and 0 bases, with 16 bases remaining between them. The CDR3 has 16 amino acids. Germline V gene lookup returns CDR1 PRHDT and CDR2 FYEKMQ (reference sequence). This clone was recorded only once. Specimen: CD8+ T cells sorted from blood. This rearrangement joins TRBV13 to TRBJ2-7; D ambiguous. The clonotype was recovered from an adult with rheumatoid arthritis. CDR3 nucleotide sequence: TGTGCCAGCAGCTCGCCCCAGGCAGCCCCCTCCTACGAGCAGTACTTC. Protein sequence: CASSSPQAAPSYEQYF.